This T cell receptor beta chain was recorded in a study of regulatory T cells in long-lasting Graves disease. Overall study findings and caveats: Compared with new cases, persistent Graves' patients showed reduced TCR diversity. Possibly, accuracy suffered from the small sample size.

CDR3-region Arm-PCR and iRepertoire HTBI primers produced the TCR beta libraries. In TCRdb, the multiplex PCR reads were re-called with MiXCR into one record per CDR3 protein. The sample shows around 460,000 distinct CDR3 sequences, 20% to 25% of them seen only once. This clonotype was counted at least ten times. Antigen unknown. Specified time point: persistent/refractory GD, antithyroid drugs over 5 years with positive TRAb. PBMC RNA served as the TCR library source. Staff drew around 10 milliliters of peripheral blood into EDTA tubes. CDR3 length equals 17 residues. In germline, CDR1 is LGHNT, CDR2 FRNRAP. The trim removed 0 bases at V and 3 bases at J, leaving 6 bases unmatched.

Sequencing used peripheral blood mononuclear cells (PBMCs), obtained when the disease was refractory, from a patient treated with antithyroid drugs. This sequence originates from a female donor with Graves disease. The rearrangement joins TRBV12-5 to TRBJ1-5; 9 bases align to TRBD1. CDR3 sequence: CASGLVLDRGYNQPQHF. The CDR3 DNA sequence: TGTGCTAGTGGTTTGGTATTGGACAGGGGCTACAATCAGCCCCAGCATTTT.